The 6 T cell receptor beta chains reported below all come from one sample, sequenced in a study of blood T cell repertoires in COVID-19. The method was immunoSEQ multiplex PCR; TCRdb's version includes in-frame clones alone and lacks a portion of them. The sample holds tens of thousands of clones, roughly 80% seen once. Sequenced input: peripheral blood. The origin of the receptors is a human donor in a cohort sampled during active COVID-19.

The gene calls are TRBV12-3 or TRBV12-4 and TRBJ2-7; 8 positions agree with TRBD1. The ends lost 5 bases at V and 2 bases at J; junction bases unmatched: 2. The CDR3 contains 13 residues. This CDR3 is CASSQTGAYEQYF. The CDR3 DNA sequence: TGTGCCAGCAGTCAGACAGGGGCCTACGAGCAGTACTTC.

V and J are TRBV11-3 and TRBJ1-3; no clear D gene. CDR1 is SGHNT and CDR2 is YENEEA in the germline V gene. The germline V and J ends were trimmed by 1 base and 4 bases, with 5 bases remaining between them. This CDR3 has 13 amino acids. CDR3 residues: CASSLGSGNTIYF. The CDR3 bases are TGTGCCAGCAGCTTAGGTAGCGGAAACACCATATATTTT.

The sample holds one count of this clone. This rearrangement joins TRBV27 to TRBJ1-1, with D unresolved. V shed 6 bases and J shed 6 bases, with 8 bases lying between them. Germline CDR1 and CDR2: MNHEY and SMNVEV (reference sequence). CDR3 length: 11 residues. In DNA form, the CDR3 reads TGTGCCAGCAGCCCCTATGCTGAAGCTTTCTTT. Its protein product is CASSPYAEAFF.

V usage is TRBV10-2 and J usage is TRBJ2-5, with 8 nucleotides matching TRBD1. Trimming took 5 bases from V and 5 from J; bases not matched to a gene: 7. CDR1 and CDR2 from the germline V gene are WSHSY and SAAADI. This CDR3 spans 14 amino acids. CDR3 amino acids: CASSSRGPGETQYF. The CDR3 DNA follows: TGCGCCAGCAGTTCCAGGGGGCCGGGGGAGACCCAGTACTTC.

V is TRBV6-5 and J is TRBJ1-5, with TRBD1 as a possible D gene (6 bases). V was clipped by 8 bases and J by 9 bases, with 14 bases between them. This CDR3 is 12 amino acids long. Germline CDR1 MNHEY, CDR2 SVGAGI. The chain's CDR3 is CASLERGRPQHF. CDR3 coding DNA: TGTGCCAGCTTGGAGAGGGGGAGGCCCCAGCATTTT.

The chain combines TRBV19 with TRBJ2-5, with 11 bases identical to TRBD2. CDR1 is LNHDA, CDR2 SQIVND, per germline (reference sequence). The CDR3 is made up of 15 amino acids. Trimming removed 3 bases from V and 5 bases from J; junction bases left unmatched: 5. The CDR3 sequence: CASSMSSGGVETQYF. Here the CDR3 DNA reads TGTGCCAGTAGTATGAGTAGCGGGGGGGTCGAGACCCAGTACTTC.